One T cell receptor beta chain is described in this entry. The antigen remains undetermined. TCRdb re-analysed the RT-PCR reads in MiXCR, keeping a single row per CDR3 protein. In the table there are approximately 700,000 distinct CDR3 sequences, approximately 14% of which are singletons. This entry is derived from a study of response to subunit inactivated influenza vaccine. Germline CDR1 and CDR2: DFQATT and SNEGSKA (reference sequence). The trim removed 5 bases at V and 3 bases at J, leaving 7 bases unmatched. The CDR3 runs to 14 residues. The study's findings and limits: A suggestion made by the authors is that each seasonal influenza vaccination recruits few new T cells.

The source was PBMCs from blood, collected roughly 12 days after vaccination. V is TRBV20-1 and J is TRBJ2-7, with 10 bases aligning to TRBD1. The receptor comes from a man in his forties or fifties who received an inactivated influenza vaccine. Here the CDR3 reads CSAGGQGLGYEQYF. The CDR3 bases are TGCAGTGCTGGGGGACAGGGGTTAGGCTACGAGCAGTACTTC.